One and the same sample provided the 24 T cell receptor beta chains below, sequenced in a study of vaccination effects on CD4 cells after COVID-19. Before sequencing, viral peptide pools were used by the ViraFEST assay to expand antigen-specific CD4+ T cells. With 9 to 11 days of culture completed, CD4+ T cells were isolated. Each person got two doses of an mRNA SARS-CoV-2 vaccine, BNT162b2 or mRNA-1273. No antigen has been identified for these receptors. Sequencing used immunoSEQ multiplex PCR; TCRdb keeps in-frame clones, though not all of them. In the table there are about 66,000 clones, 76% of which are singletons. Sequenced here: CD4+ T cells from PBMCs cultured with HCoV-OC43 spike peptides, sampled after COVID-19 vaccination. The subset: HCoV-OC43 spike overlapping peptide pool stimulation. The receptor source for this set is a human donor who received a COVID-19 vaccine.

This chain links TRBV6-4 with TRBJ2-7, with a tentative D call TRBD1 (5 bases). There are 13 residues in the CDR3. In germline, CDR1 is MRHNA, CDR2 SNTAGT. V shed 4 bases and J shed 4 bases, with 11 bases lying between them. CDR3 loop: CASSGDQGYEQYV. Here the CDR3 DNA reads TGTGCCAGCAGTGGTGACCAGGGTTACGAGCAGTACGTC.

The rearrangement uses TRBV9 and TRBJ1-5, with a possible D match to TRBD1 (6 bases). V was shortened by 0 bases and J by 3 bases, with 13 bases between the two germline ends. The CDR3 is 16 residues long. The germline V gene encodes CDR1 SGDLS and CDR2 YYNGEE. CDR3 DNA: TGTGCCAGCAGCGTAGGATTGGGGGGCAACAATCAGCCCCAGCATTTT. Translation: CASSVGLGGNNQPQHF.

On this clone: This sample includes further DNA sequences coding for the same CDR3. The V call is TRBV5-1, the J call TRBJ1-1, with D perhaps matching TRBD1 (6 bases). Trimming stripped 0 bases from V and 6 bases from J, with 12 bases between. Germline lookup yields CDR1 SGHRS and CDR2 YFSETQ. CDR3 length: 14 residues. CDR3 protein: CASSLAGAGAEAFF. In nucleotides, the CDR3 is TGCGCCAGCAGCTTGGCGGGGGCAGGGGCTGAAGCTTTCTTT.

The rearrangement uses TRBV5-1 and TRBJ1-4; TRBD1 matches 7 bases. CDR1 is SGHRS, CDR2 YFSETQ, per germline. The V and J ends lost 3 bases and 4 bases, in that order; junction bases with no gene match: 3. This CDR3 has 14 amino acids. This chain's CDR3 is CASSWDSDNEKLFF. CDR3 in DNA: TGCGCCAGCAGCTGGGACAGCGATAATGAAAAACTGTTTTTT.

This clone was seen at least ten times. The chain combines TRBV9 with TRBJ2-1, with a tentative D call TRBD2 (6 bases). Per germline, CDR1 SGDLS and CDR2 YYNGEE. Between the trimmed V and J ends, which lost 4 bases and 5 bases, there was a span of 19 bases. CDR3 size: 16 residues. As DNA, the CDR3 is TGTGCCAGCAGCAAATCCGGGACTCACACCGACAATGAGCAGTTCTTC. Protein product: CASSKSGTHTDNEQFF.

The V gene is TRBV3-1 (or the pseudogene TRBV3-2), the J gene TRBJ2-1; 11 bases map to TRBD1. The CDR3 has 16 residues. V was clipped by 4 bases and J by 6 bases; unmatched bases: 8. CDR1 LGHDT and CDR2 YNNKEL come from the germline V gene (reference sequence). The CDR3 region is CASSRSDRGLFNEQFF. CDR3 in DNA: TGTGCCAGCAGCCGGTCGGACAGGGGGCTATTCAATGAGCAGTTCTTC.

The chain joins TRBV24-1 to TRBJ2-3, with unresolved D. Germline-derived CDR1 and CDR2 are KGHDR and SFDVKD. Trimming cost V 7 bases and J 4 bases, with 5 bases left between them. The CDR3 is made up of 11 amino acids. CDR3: CATRGPDTQYF. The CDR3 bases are TGTGCCACCAGAGGGCCAGATACGCAGTATTTT.

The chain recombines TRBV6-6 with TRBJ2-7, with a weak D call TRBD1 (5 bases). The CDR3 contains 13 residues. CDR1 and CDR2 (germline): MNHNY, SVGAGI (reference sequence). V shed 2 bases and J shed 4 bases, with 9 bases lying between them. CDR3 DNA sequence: TGTGCCAGCAGTTACCGTCAGGGTTACGAGCAGTACGTC. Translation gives CASSYRQGYEQYV.

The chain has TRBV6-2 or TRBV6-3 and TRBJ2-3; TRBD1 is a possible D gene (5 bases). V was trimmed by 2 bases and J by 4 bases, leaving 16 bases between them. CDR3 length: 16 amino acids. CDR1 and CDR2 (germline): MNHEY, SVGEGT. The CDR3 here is CASSYGPGLSSDTQYF. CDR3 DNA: TGTGCCAGCAGTTACGGGCCAGGGCTGAGTTCAGATACGCAGTATTTT.

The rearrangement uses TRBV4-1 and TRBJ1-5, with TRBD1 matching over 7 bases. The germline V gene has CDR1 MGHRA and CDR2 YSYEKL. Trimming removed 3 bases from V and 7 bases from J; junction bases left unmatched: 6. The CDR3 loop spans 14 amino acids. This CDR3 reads CASSHQTGRQPQHF. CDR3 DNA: TGCGCCAGCAGCCATCAGACAGGGAGACAGCCCCAGCATTTT.

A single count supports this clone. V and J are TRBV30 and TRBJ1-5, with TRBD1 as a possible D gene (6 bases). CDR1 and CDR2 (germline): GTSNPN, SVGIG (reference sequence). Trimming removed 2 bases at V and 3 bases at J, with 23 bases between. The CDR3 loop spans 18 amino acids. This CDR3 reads CAWSKERTTGRLNQPQHF. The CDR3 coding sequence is TGTGCCTGGAGTAAGGAAAGGACCACAGGGAGGCTCAATCAGCCCCAGCATTTT.

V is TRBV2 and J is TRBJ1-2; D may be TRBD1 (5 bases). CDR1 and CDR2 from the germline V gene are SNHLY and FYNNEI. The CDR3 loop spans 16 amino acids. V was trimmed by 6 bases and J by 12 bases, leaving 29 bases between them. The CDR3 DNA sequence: TGTGCCAGCAGCCCCTATTGGGACGGACTAAGGAGTTTCAACACCTTC. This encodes CASSPYWDGLRSFNTF.

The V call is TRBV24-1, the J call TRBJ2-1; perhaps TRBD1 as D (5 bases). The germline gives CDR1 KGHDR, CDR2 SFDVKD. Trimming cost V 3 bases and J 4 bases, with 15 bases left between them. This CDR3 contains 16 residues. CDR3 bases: TGTGCCACCAGTGATCCGACAGCCTCCCTATACAATGAGCAGTTCTTC. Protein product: CATSDPTASLYNEQFF.

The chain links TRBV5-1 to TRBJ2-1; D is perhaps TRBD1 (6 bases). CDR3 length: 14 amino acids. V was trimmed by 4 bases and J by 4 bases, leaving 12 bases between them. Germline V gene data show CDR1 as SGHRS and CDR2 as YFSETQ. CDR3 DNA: TGCGCCAGCAGCCGACAGGACCAATACAATGAGCAGTTCTTC. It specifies CASSRQDQYNEQFF.

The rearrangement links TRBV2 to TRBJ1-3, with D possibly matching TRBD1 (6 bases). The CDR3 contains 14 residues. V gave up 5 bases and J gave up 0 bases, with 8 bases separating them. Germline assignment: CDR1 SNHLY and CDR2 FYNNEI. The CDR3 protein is CASSTGFSGNTIYF. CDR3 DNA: TGTGCCAGCAGTACAGGGTTCTCTGGAAACACCATATATTTT.

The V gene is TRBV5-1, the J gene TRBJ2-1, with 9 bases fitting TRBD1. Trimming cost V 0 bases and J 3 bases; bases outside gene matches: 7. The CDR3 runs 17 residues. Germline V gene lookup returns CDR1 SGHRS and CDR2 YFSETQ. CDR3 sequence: CASSLVYSGQGYNEQFF. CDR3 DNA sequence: TGCGCCAGCAGCTTGGTGTATTCGGGACAGGGCTACAATGAGCAGTTCTTC. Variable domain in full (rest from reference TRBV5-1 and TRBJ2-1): KAGVTQTPRYLIKTRGQQVTLSCSPISGHRSVSWYQQTPGQGLQFLFEYFSETQRNKGNFPGRFSGRQFSNSRSEMNVSTLELGDSALYLCASSLVYSGQGYNEQFFGPGTRLTVL.

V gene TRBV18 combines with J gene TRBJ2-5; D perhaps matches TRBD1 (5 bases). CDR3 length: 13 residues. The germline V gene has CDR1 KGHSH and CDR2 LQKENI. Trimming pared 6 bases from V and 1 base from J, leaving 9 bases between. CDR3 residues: CASSDSLQETQYF. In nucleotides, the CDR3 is TGTGCCAGCTCCGACAGTCTCCAAGAGACCCAGTACTTC.

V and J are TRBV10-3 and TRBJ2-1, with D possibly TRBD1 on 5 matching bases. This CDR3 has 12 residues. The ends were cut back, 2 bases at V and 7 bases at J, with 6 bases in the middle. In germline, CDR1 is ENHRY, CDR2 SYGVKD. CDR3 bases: TGTGCCATCAGTGAGGGGGCAAATGAGCAGTTCTTC. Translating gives CAISEGANEQFF.

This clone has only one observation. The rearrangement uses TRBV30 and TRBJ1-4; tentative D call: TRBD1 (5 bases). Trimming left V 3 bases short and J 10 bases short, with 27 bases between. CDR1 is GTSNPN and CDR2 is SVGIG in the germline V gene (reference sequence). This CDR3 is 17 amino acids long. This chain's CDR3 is CAWSVLRVEGPNRKLFF. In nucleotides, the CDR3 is TGTGCCTGGAGCGTACTGAGAGTTGAGGGGCCCAACCGAAAACTGTTTTTT.

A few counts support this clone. The CDR3 nucleotides are TGTGCCAGCAGCTTGTGGGGTGGCTCCACGCAGTATTTT. Translation: CASSLWGGSTQYF. The chain couples TRBV7-2 to TRBJ2-3; D call uncertain. The CDR3 loop spans 13 amino acids. Deletions cut 3 bases from V and 9 bases from J, with 13 bases between. Germline-derived CDR1 and CDR2 are SGHTA and FQGNSA.

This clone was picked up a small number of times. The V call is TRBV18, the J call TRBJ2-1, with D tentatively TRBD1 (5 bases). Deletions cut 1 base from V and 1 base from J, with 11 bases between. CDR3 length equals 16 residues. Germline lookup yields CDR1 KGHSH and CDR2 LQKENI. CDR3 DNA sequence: TGTGCCAGCTCACCACTCTCTCAGGGATCCTACAATGAGCAGTTCTTC. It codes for CASSPLSQGSYNEQFF.

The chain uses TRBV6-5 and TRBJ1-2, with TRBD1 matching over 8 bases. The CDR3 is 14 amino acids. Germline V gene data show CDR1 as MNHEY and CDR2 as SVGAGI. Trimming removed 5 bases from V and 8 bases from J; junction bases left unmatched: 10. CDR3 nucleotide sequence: TGTGCCAGCAGTCGGACGACAGGGGAAAAAGGCTACACCTTC. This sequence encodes CASSRTTGEKGYTF.

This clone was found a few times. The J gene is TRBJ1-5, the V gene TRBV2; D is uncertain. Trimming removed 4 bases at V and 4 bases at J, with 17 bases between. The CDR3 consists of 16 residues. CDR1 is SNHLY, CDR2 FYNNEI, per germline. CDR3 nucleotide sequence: TGTGCCAGCAGTGTCGGCGGGTCGAGTGTGAATCAGCCCCAGCATTTT. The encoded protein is CASSVGGSSVNQPQHF.

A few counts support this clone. CDR3 bases: TGCGCTAGAGACCGGAGCCGGAGCCTCGTC. The encoded protein is CARDRSRSLV. The chain combines TRBV23-1 with TRBJ2-7; D remains unclear. TRBV23-1 is an ORF for which the function is uncertain. This CDR3 contains 10 residues.